One T cell receptor beta chain is described in this entry. This CDR3 comprises 15 residues. Trimming took 3 bases from V and 5 from J, leaving 16 bases between them. Germline-derived CDR1 and CDR2 are LNHDA and SQIVND (reference sequence). Per the study methods: The authors estimated nucleated cell counts from reference gene primer amplification. Method: immunoSEQ multiplex PCR; TCRdb's copy keeps in-frame clones and lacks some. V and J calls and clone size are those listed in that table; D and trimming were worked out from the DNA. The repertoire holds about 32,000 clones, with about 86% as singletons. This sample stems from a study of blood T cell repertoires in COVID-19. Overall study: Samples came from the United States, Italy and Spain, spanning acute and convalescent COVID-19. Sources were T cells, B-cell-depleted T cells, or PBMCs; the material itself was cDNA or gDNA.

The origin of this receptor is a woman of 80 years or more with active or convalescent COVID-19. This chain uses TRBV19 with TRBJ2-5, with D tentatively TRBD1 (6 bases). Material: peripheral blood. In DNA, the CDR3 is TGTGCCAGTAGTATCGACATAGGGGGTGGGGAGACCCAGTACTTC. This sequence encodes CASSIDIGGGETQYF.